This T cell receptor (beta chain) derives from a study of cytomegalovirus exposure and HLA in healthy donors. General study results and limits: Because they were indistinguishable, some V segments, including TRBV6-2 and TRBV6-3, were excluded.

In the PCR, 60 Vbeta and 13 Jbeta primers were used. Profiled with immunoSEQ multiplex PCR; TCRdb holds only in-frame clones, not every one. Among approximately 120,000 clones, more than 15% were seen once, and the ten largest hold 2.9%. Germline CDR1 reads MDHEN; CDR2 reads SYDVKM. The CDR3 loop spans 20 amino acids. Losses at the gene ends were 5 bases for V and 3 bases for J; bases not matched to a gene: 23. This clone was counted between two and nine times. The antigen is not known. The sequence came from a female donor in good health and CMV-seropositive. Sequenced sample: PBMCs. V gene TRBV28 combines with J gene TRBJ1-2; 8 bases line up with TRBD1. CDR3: CASSHMGGAGGVPGDYGYTF. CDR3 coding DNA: TGTGCCAGCAGTCATATGGGAGGGGCAGGGGGCGTCCCGGGGGACTATGGCTACACCTTC.